A selection of T cell receptor beta chains follows, all from one sample in a study of graft-versus-host responses after intestinal transplantation. Repertoires were generated with immunoSEQ multiplex PCR, while TCRdb's copy carries only in-frame clones and drops some. The sample has approximately 100,000 clones, 86% seen once; the top ten hold more than 1.4%. The sequenced sample was PBMCs, obtained 255 days after intestinal transplant. The origin of the receptors is a human patient who received an intestinal transplant, so some T cells may come from the graft donor. The CDR3 runs from the conserved cysteine through the conserved F or W. The D gene is left open where the match is weak. Clone size is shown for a subset of rows, as once, few, many or a class of expanded clone.

TGTGCCAGCACCCTGGACAGAGAAATCTACGAGCAGTACTTC	CASTLDREIYEQYF	NA	NA	TRBV28	TRBJ2-7
TGTGCCAGCCGGGATAACTATGGCTACACCTTC	CASRDNYGYTF	NA	NA	TRBV6-1	TRBJ1-2
TGCGCCAGCAGCCCCCTTCCAGCGGGGGGCCAGGTCGGTACGCAGTATTTT	CASSPLPAGGQVGTQYF	NA	TRBD2	TRBV4-1	TRBJ2-3
TGTGCCAGCAGTGAAGTAGACAGGGGGGTGCGCGAGCAGTACTTC	CASSEVDRGVREQYF	NA	TRBD1	TRBV2	TRBJ2-7
TGTGCCAGCAGAAAGGGGGGCAGGGATGAAAAACTGTTTTTT	CASRKGGRDEKLFF	NA	NA	TRBV2	TRBJ1-4
TGTGCCAGCAGCTTTGACAGGAGAACCGGGGAGCTGTTTTTT	CASSFDRRTGELFF	NA	NA	TRBV5-4	TRBJ2-2
TGTGCCAGCAGCTTTAGCGGGAGCTTATACGAGCAGTACTTC	CASSFSGSLYEQYF	NA	TRBD2	TRBV7-9	TRBJ2-7
TGTGCCAGCAGCTTAGTTGAAAGCGGGACCCAGTACTTC	CASSLVESGTQYF	NA	NA	TRBV11-1	TRBJ2-5
TGTGCCAGCAGACCTGCAGCGGGCCGACGTTCCTCTGGGGCCAACGTCCTGACTTTC	CASRPAAGRRSSGANVLTF	NA	NA	TRBV28	TRBJ2-6
TGTGCCAGCAGTGAAGGGCCAGGGGCCTATGGCTACACCTTC	CASSEGPGAYGYTF	NA	NA	TRBV2	TRBJ1-2
TGTGCCGGTCGGAGGGTAGGAGATGGCTACACCTTC	CAGRRVGDGYTF	NA	NA	TRBV6-5	TRBJ1-2
TGCGCCAGCCGCCCACCCTCAGCGGCGGACGCCTACGAGCAGTACTTC	CASRPPSAADAYEQYF	NA	NA	TRBV5-1	TRBJ2-7
TGTGCCAGCAGCTTACACGGGACAGCCGGGGCCAACGTCCTGACTTTC	CASSLHGTAGANVLTF	once	TRBD1	TRBV7-3	TRBJ2-6
TGTGCCAGCAGCTTAACGTATCAGGGCAGGGAAGGCTACACCTTC	CASSLTYQGREGYTF	NA	NA	TRBV7-3	TRBJ1-2
TGTGCCAGCAGGGAAACCCCCCGGGCCTCCAACACCGGGGAGCTGTTTTTT	CASRETPRASNTGELFF	NA	NA	TRBV11-2	TRBJ2-2
TGTGCCAGCAGTACCACCGGGGGTGGCAATCAGCCCCAGCATTTT	CASSTTGGGNQPQHF	NA	NA	TRBV6-5	TRBJ1-5
TGTGCCAGCAGCCAAGGGACAGGTTGGGAAAAACTGTTTTTT	CASSQGTGWEKLFF	NA	TRBD1	TRBV4-2	TRBJ1-4
TGTGCCTGGATACTGGGCACTGAAGCTTTCTTT	CAWILGTEAFF	NA	NA	TRBV30	TRBJ1-1
TGTGCCAGCAGGCCCCTGGGAGCAGATACGCAGTATTTT	CASRPLGADTQYF	NA	NA	TRBV2	TRBJ2-3
TGTGCCAGCAGCTGGCAGGGCGATGGCGGGGAGCTGTTTTTT	CASSWQGDGGELFF	NA	NA	TRBV5-6	TRBJ2-2
TGCAGTGCCGTGAGGGATGAAAAACTGTTTTTT	CSAVRDEKLFF	once	NA	TRBV20-1	TRBJ1-4
TGTGCCAGCAGCACTGGGCGGGACAGGCCCTTATCCTACGAGCAGTACTTC	CASSTGRDRPLSYEQYF	NA	TRBD1	TRBV5-4	TRBJ2-7